This T cell receptor (beta chain) originates from a study of blood T cell repertoires in COVID-19. The wider study: Samples came from the United States, Italy and Spain, spanning acute and convalescent COVID-19. The analysed material was cDNA or gDNA that came from T cells, B-cell-depleted T cells, or PBMCs.

In the study's own analysis: Estimation of nucleated cell counts was performed using reference gene primer amplification. Sequencing was performed with immunoSEQ multiplex PCR; in TCRdb, only in-frame clones are kept and a portion is missing. That table furnishes V, J and clone size, whereas the DNA furnished D and trimming. The sample carries about 170,000 clones, 74% recorded once. The germline V gene encodes CDR1 LNHDA and CDR2 SQIVND (reference sequence). With 8 bases clipped from V and 4 bases from J, the junction kept 11 bases outside the gene matches. This CDR3 contains 16 residues. Only a few counts were recorded for this clone.

This chain links TRBV19 with TRBJ2-6, with TRBD2 matching 7 bases. Sequencing was done on a sample of peripheral blood. The clonotype originates from a woman of 80 years or more with acute or convalescent COVID-19. CDR3 loop: CASGEGVGSGANVLTF. CDR3 nucleotides: TGTGCCAGTGGGGAGGGTGTGGGTTCAGGGGCCAACGTCCTGACTTTC.